The 3 T cell receptor beta chains below come from one sample, sequenced in a study of beta chain features in type 1 diabetes. Sequenced material consisted of expressed TCRB transcripts (all of the isolated RNA was reverse transcribed). Assay used: immunoSEQ multiplex PCR; TCRdb lists only in-frame clones, some missing. The sample has under 400,000 clones, around an eighth seen once. Sequencing used naive CD4+ T cells from blood. These receptors all stem from a man younger than 30 in good health.

This clone has more than one count but fewer than ten. The CDR3 DNA is TGTGCCAGCAGTTCGCCCCTAGCGGGAGGTTACTACGAGCAGTACTTC. The encoded protein is CASSSPLAGGYYEQYF. This chain joins TRBV28 and TRBJ2-7; 11 bases are shared with TRBD2. The junction had 8 bases not matched to a gene; V was cut back by 4 bases and J by 3 bases. CDR1 and CDR2 (germline): MDHEN, SYDVKM. The CDR3 length is 16 residues.

The chain combines TRBV7-3 with TRBJ2-3; D perhaps matches TRBD1 (5 bases). Per germline, CDR1 SGHTA and CDR2 FQGTGA. The CDR3 covers 15 residues. The V end lost 0 bases, the J end lost 0 bases, and 7 bases lay between the germline ends. DNA of the CDR3: TGTGCCAGCAGCTTAACCAGGGAAAGCACAGATACGCAGTATTTT. As protein: CASSLTRESTDTQYF.

This clone has only a few counts. V and J are TRBV7-2 and TRBJ2-2, with D unclear. Trimming took 1 base from V and 0 from J, leaving 3 bases between them. This CDR3 is built from 14 residues. Germline CDR1 SGHTA, CDR2 FQGNSA. CDR3 loop: CASSLDTNTGELFF. The CDR3 bases are TGTGCCAGCAGCTTAGACACGAACACCGGGGAGCTGTTTTTT.